These 9 T cell receptor beta chains were sequenced from one sample in a study of T cell responses to AZD1222 COVID-19 vaccine. TCRdb's table, derived via immunoSEQ multiplex PCR, lists solely in-frame clones and lacks some. Of 140,000 or so clones listed, roughly 90% are singletons. This sample comprised peripheral blood, obtained 28 days after the second AZD1222 dose. These receptors were taken from an adult who received the AZD1222 COVID-19 vaccine.

This chain joins TRBV12-3 or TRBV12-4 and TRBJ2-4, with D possibly TRBD2 on 6 matching bases. Between the trimmed V and J ends, which lost 1 base and 7 bases, there was a span of 8 bases. The CDR3 runs 13 residues. CDR3 residues: CASSLGEVNIQYF. The CDR3 nucleotides are TGTGCCAGCAGTTTAGGGGAGGTGAACATTCAGTACTTC.

CDR3 region: CASRVQGAGTEAFF. CDR3 DNA sequence: TGTGCCAGTAGGGTTCAGGGGGCCGGCACTGAAGCTTTCTTT. The gene calls are TRBV19 and TRBJ1-1; 8 nucleotides match TRBD1. V shed 6 bases, J shed 4 bases, and the junction held 7 bases outside the gene matches. Germline V gene sequence: CDR1 LNHDA, CDR2 SQIVND (reference sequence). The CDR3 consists of 14 residues.

The chain has TRBV6-6 and TRBJ1-2, with TRBD1 matching 8 bases. The CDR3 spans 15 residues. V was pared by 5 bases and J by 2 bases, with 7 bases of the junction left unmatched. CDR1 is MNHNY and CDR2 is SVGAGI in the germline V gene (reference sequence). In DNA form, the CDR3 reads TGTGCCAGCAGTCCTAGGCAGGGGGCGAACTATGGCTACACCTTC. Translation gives CASSPRQGANYGYTF.

V and J are TRBV19 and TRBJ2-7; TRBD1 is a possible D gene (5 bases). Deletions cut 5 bases from V and 1 base from J, with 15 bases between. The CDR3 totals 15 residues. The germline gives CDR1 LNHDA, CDR2 SQIVND (reference sequence). The CDR3 nucleotides read TGTGCCAGTAGTCCCAGGGATCTCGGGTCCTACGAGCAGTACTTC. It specifies CASSPRDLGSYEQYF. Full variable domain (missing parts from reference TRBV19 and TRBJ2-7): DGGITQSPKYLFRKEGQNVTLSCEQNLNHDAMYWYRQDPGQGLRLIYYSQIVNDFQKGDIAEGYSVSREKKESFPLTVTSAQKNPTAFYLCASSPRDLGSYEQYFGPGTRLTVT.

This chain connects TRBV9 to TRBJ2-3, with 8 bases fitting TRBD2. Looked up from germline, CDR1 is SGDLS and CDR2 is YYNGEE. The V gene end was trimmed by 4 bases and the J gene end by 2 bases; junction bases not matched to a gene: 12. The CDR3 spans 17 residues. In nucleotides, the CDR3 is TGTGCCAGCAGCCCCCGGGGGGGGGCGTACGTCACAGATACGCAGTATTTT. Residues: CASSPRGGAYVTDTQYF.

This chain uses TRBV6-5 with TRBJ1-1; 9 bases are a match to TRBD1. In germline, CDR1 is MNHEY, CDR2 SVGAGI. The V segment lost 4 bases and the J segment 6 bases; nucleotides outside the gene matches: 6. This CDR3 has 14 residues. The CDR3 DNA reads TGTGCCAGCAGTTGGGACAGGGTAGGCGCTGAAGCTTTCTTT. Its translation is CASSWDRVGAEAFF.

This rearrangement joins TRBV9 to TRBJ1-1, with D tentatively TRBD1 (5 bases). The CDR3 sequence is 14 residues long. From germline, CDR1 is SGDLS and CDR2 YYNGEE. V lost 0 bases, J lost 4 bases, and 10 bases lay in between. The CDR3 nucleotides are TGTGCCAGCAGCGTAGATGGAGGGACCACTGAAGCTTTCTTT. It specifies CASSVDGGTTEAFF.

The chain is built from TRBV9 and TRBJ2-2; 13 bases are a match to TRBD2. J gave up 0 bases and V 4 bases, and 12 bases lay outside the gene matches. Germline V gene data show CDR1 as SGDLS and CDR2 as YYNGEE. The CDR3 is 20 residues long. The CDR3 protein is CASSHTFGLAGVSNTGELFF. The DNA of the CDR3 is TGTGCCAGCAGCCACACTTTTGGACTAGCGGGAGTATCGAACACCGGGGAGCTGTTTTTT.

The chain joins TRBV4-2 to TRBJ2-1; D gene uncertain. The V and J ends lost 1 base and 8 bases respectively, with 3 bases between them. The germline CDR1 and CDR2 sequences are LGHNA and YNFKEQ. CDR3 length: 11 residues. CDR3 in DNA: TGTGCCAGCAGCCAAGCGGATGAGCAGTTCTTC. Its translation: CASSQADEQFF.